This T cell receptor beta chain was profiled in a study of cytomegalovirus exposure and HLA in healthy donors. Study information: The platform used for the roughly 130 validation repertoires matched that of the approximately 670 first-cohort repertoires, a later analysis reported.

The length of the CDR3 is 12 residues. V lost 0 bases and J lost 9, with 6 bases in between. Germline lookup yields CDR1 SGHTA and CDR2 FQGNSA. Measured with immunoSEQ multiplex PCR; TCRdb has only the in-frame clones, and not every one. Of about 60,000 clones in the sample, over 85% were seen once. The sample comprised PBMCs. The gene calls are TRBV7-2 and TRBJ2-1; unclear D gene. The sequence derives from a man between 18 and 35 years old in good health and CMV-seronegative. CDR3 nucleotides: TGTGCCAGCAGCTTAGCTTGGAGTGAGCAGTTCTTC. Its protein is CASSLAWSEQFF.